The rows below give T cell receptor beta chains drawn from one sample of a study of blood T cell repertoires in COVID-19. TCRdb's copy holds only in-frame clones and misses some; the assay was immunoSEQ multiplex PCR. Here the sample spans more than 250,000 clones, nearly 90% being singletons. The sequenced sample consisted of PBMCs or T cells enriched from blood (not recorded which). These receptor sequences come from a young woman who had recovered from COVID-19. The CDR3 runs from the conserved cysteine through the conserved F or W. Fields, in order: CDR3 length, V gene, clone size, J gene, D gene, CDR3 protein, CDR3 DNA. D genes are given only for firm matches. Size tells how often a clone was seen (once, few, many) or the class of an expanded clone, and some rows leave it out.

13,TRBV29-1,-,TRBJ2-7,TRBD2,CSAKSGGRYEQYF,TGCAGCGCAAAGAGCGGGGGCAGGTACGAGCAGTACTTC
14,TRBV3-1/TRBV3-2,-,TRBJ1-4,TRBD1,CASSPSGGREKLFF,TGTGCCAGCAGCCCCTCAGGGGGCCGGGAAAAACTGTTTTTT
12,TRBV30,once,TRBJ2-1,-,CAWSPQANEQFF,TGTGCCTGGAGCCCCCAGGCGAATGAGCAGTTCTTC
14,TRBV5-4,-,TRBJ1-2,-,CASSSTTANYGYTF,TGTGCCAGCAGCTCGACGACAGCTAACTATGGCTACACCTTC
14,TRBV5-1,-,TRBJ2-7,TRBD1,CASSSGDRGYEQYF,TGCGCCAGCAGCAGTGGGGACAGGGGGTACGAGCAGTACTTC
16,TRBV9,-,TRBJ1-3,-,CASSLRTDYSGNTIYF,TGTGCCAGCAGCCTGCGGACAGACTACTCTGGAAACACCATATATTTT
20,TRBV6-6,-,TRBJ1-5,TRBD1,CASSVLGQGSLGYSNQPQHF,TGTGCCAGCAGCGTCCTGGGACAGGGATCGTTGGGATATAGCAATCAGCCCCAGCATTTT
16,TRBV3-1/TRBV3-2,-,TRBJ1-2,-,CASSQVMAATSSGYTF,TGTGCCAGCAGCCAAGTTATGGCAGCGACTAGTTCAGGCTACACCTTC
18,TRBV7-9,once,TRBJ2-7,-,CASSFDGLGRGASYEQYF,TGTGCCAGCAGCTTCGACGGCCTGGGCCGGGGAGCCTCCTACGAGCAGTACTTC
15,TRBV6-5,-,TRBJ1-1,-,CASSYSRGTTTEAFF,TGTGCCAGCAGTTACTCAAGGGGGACTACCACTGAAGCTTTCTTT
14,TRBV6-1,-,TRBJ2-7,TRBD2,CASSEVAGVNEQYF,TGTGCCAGCAGTGAAGTGGCGGGGGTGAACGAGCAGTACTTC
15,TRBV19,-,TRBJ1-5,-,CASSMIGASNQPQHF,TGTGCCAGTAGCATGATAGGAGCTAGCAATCAGCCCCAGCATTTT
12,TRBV9,-,TRBJ1-2,-,CASSVAGYGYTF,TGTGCCAGCAGCGTAGCAGGGTATGGCTACACCTTC
14,TRBV19,once,TRBJ1-2,TRBD1,CATTPGQGARGYTF,TGTGCCACAACCCCGGGACAGGGGGCGAGGGGCTACACCTTC
12,TRBV19,-,TRBJ2-5,-,CATGQSQETQYF,TGTGCCACCGGACAGTCCCAAGAGACCCAGTACTTC
13,TRBV30,-,TRBJ1-2,TRBD1,CAWGLGQGGGYTF,TGTGCCTGGGGACTGGGACAGGGAGGAGGCTACACCTTC
13,TRBV12-3/TRBV12-4,-,TRBJ2-2,TRBD1,CASTPTGAGELFF,TGTGCCAGCACCCCGACAGGGGCCGGGGAGCTGTTTTTT
13,TRBV11-2,-,TRBJ1-2,TRBD1,CASSPGQGLGYTF,TGTGCCAGCAGCCCAGGACAGGGGCTTGGCTACACCTTC